This T cell receptor beta chain was captured by sequencing in a study of response to subunit inactivated influenza vaccine. TCRdb passed the RT-PCR reads through MiXCR, listing each CDR3 protein once. This sample has around 850,000 distinct CDR3 sequences; about 18% occur once, and the top ten carry approximately 11%. Broader study findings: T cells newly recruited by each seasonal influenza vaccination are few, the authors suggested.

CDR3 size: 15 residues. Per germline, CDR1 SGDLS and CDR2 YYNGEE. V gave up 1 base and J gave up 1 base, with 11 bases separating them. The table lists this clonotype with a few counts. Its antigen is undetermined. The V gene is TRBV9, the J gene TRBJ1-1, with D possibly matching TRBD1 (5 bases). Material: PBMCs from blood, obtained more than 4 days after vaccination. This TCR came from a man aged 50 to 60 who received an inactivated influenza vaccine. The CDR3 DNA is TGTGCCAGCAGCGTAACTGGGGGGAGGAACACTGAAGCTTTCTTT. Translating gives CASSVTGGRNTEAFF.